This T cell receptor (beta chain) comes out of a study of T cells after yellow fever vaccination. Notes on the study in general: Within FACS-sorted repertoires, abundant clonotypes contaminating from the bulk population could be present. Booster samples showed a return of most primary-vaccination clones (under 98% CD4, 70% to 90% CD8).

Notes on this clonotype: Its antigen is not identified.

UMIs were added to TCR cDNA along with a universal primer site when it was made by 5'RACE template switching. From the 5' RACE reads, TCRdb called clonotypes with MiXCR, one entry per CDR3 protein. The table has some 400,000 distinct CDR3 sequences, around 6.5% seen once. The germline CDR1 and CDR2 sequences are DFQATT and SNEGSKA (reference sequence). Trimming cost V 4 bases and J 2 bases, with 21 bases left between them. There are 16 residues in the CDR3. The receptor was isolated from a young man who received the YFV17D yellow fever vaccine. The specimen comprised PBMCs, sampled 5 days after the yellow fever booster vaccination. J is TRBJ2-7 and V is TRBV20-1; D is uncertain. The CDR3 sequence is CSAIEMGGSQTYEQYF. The CDR3 region has the DNA TGCAGTGCTATCGAGATGGGCGGTAGCCAGACCTACGAGCAGTACTTC.